This T cell receptor beta chain appears in the sequencing data of a study of CD8 T cells in ankylosing spondylitis. Study-level results: Seemingly distinctive of ankylosing spondylitis blood was a TCR beta motif formed by eight highly homologous variants.

As regards this clonotype: Its antigen is not known.

With V trimmed by 8 bases and J by 2 bases, 8 bases remained unmatched. CDR3 length: 13 residues. Germline V gene data show CDR1 as DFQATT and CDR2 as SNEGSKA (reference sequence). From the 5' RACE reads, TCRdb called clonotypes with MiXCR, one entry per CDR3 protein. Of 700,000 to 850,000 distinct CDR3 sequences listed, approximately 12% are singletons. Source material: blood, either unsorted or a sorted T cell fraction (not recorded which). The J gene is TRBJ1-2, the V gene TRBV20-1; the match to TRBD1 covers 7 bases. The sequence was obtained from a male donor with ankylosing spondylitis. CDR3 bases: TGCAGTATAAGAGACAGGGCGAACTATGGCTACACCTTC. As protein: CSIRDRANYGYTF.